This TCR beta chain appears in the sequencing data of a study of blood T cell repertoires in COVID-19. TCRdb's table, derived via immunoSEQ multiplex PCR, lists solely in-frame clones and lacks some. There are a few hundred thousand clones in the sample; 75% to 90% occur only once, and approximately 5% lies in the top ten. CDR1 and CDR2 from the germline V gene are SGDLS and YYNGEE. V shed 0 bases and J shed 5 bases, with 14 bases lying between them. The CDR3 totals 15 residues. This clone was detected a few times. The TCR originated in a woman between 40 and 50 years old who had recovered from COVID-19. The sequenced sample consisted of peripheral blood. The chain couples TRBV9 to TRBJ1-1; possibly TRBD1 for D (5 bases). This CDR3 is CASSVGIEGRTEAFF. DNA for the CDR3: TGTGCCAGCAGCGTAGGCATCGAGGGGAGGACTGAAGCTTTCTTT.